A single sample is the source of the 5 T cell receptor beta chains below, sequenced in a study of T cell responses to AZD1222 COVID-19 vaccine. Generated by immunoSEQ multiplex PCR, the TCRdb table keeps only in-frame clones and is missing some. Of 200,000 to 250,000 clones in the sample, about 92% were seen once. This material consisted of peripheral blood, taken on day 0 of MenACWY control vaccination. The receptor set was obtained from an adult in good health.

The gene calls are TRBV11-2 and TRBJ2-6, with 7 positions matching TRBD1. This CDR3 region has 17 residues. Germline values: CDR1 SGHAT, CDR2 FQNNGV. J gave up 4 bases and V 5 bases, and 11 bases lay outside the gene matches. CDR3 coding DNA: TGTGCCAGCAGCAGAACCTTGACAGGGACCGGGGCCAACGTCCTGACTTTC. Its translation is CASSRTLTGTGANVLTF.

The chain is built from TRBV18 and TRBJ1-1; tentatively, D is TRBD1 (6 bases). Deletions cut 3 bases from V and 3 bases from J, with 14 bases between. Germline V gene data show CDR1 as KGHSH and CDR2 as LQKENI. This CDR3 contains 15 residues. This chain's CDR3 is CASSPTGLGDTEAFF. CDR3 coding DNA: TGTGCCAGCTCACCCACAGGGCTCGGGGACACTGAAGCTTTCTTT.

This clone appeared a few times. This chain joins TRBV7-9 and TRBJ1-6, with D perhaps matching TRBD1 (6 bases). Germline CDR1 is SEHNR and CDR2 is FQNEAQ (reference sequence). This CDR3 contains 14 residues. V was trimmed by 5 bases and J by 7 bases, leaving 12 bases between them. CDR3 in DNA: TGTGCCAGCAGCATACAGGGAGAAAATTCACCCCTCCACTTT. Protein product: CASSIQGENSPLHF.

The chain joins TRBV19 to TRBJ2-1; 9 positions match TRBD1. Germline V gene sequence: CDR1 LNHDA, CDR2 SQIVND (reference sequence). V was pared by 4 bases and J by 9 bases, with 7 bases of the junction left unmatched. The CDR3 is 14 amino acids. The CDR3 DNA reads TGTGCCAGTAGTAGAGGGACAGGGTTTTTTGAGCAGTTCTTC. This gives the protein CASSRGTGFFEQFF.

The chain uses TRBV9 and TRBJ1-1; 8 bases are shared with TRBD1. This CDR3 contains 15 residues. Losses at the gene ends were 7 bases for V and 3 bases for J; bases not matched to a gene: 11. Germline values: CDR1 SGDLS, CDR2 YYNGEE. The CDR3 DNA is TGTGCCAGCTCACGTGGACAGGGCATGGACACTGAAGCTTTCTTT. Its protein is CASSRGQGMDTEAFF.